This is a list of T cell receptor beta chains from one sample in a study of CD8+ T cells in alopecia areata. This table comes from immunoSEQ multiplex PCR, and its TCRdb copy is limited to in-frame clones, with some not included. This repertoire shows roughly 200,000 clones, roughly 65% found once; its top ten account for over 1.5%. Sequences were derived from CD4+ T cells sorted from blood, sampled at week 0. Source of these receptors: a human donor with alopecia areata. Each CDR3 is given with its conserved first and last residue. D genes are given only for firm matches. Only some rows state a clone size, as once, few, many or a class for expanded clones.

TRBV15	few	TRBJ1-5	TRBD1	TGTGCCACCCAGGGACAGGTTCACGCCAAACAGGGTCAGCCCCAGCATTTT	CATQGQVHAKQGQPQHF
TRBV14	few	TRBJ2-5	-	TGTGCCAGCAGCCGGCGACGGGAAGTGGAGACCCAGTACTTC	CASSRRREVETQYF
TRBV7-2	-	TRBJ2-5	-	TGTGCCAGCAGCCGCGGAGTCCAAGAGACCCAGTACTTC	CASSRGVQETQYF
TRBV28	-	TRBJ2-4	-	TGTGCCAGCAGTTCACAGGAGGTCAAAAACATTCAGTACTTC	CASSSQEVKNIQYF
TRBV7-2	once	TRBJ1-4	-	TGTGCCAGCAGCAGGAGGACTAATGAAAAACTGTTTTTT	CASSRRTNEKLFF
TRBV30	-	TRBJ2-7	-	TGTGCCTGGGGGACACCCTCTTCCGAGCAGTACTTC	CAWGTPSSEQYF
TRBV4-1	-	TRBJ2-7	TRBD1	TGCGCCAGCAGCCAAGATTTAGGCCGGGACAGGTCGTACGAGCAGTACTTC	CASSQDLGRDRSYEQYF
TRBV5-4	few	TRBJ2-3	TRBD1	TGTGCCAGCAGCCGGGACAGGGTGGGTACGCAGTATTTT	CASSRDRVGTQYF
TRBV10-3	-	TRBJ1-5	-	TGTGCCATCAGTGAAGGGGGGGCGGGTCAGCCCCAGCATTTT	CAISEGGAGQPQHF
TRBV6-5	-	TRBJ2-3	-	TGTGCCAGCAGATTGTCAGCGGACACAGATACGCAGTATTTT	CASRLSADTDTQYF
TRBV18	few	TRBJ2-7	TRBD1	TGTGCCAGCTCACCCGGGACAGGGCCCTACGAGCAGTACTTC	CASSPGTGPYEQYF
TRBV29-1	-	TRBJ1-1	-	TGCAGCGTCGCCCAACAAGCTTGGGGGGCTGAAGCTTTCTTT	CSVAQQAWGAEAFF
TRBV5-1	-	TRBJ2-7	TRBD2	TGCGCCAGCAGTCCACGGACTAGCGGGGTTTACGAGCAGTACTTC	CASSPRTSGVYEQYF
TRBV25-1	few	TRBJ1-2	-	TGTGCCAGCAGGGGGCAGGTGTCTTATGGCTACACCTTC	CASRGQVSYGYTF
TRBV7-2	-	TRBJ2-3	-	TGTGCCAGCAGCAGTATCGGGGGACCCTCAAATACGCAGTATTTT	CASSSIGGPSNTQYF
TRBV7-2	-	TRBJ2-6	TRBD2	TGTGCCAGCACCCCCCGCGGGGGATCTGGGGCCAACGTCCTGACTTTC	CASTPRGGSGANVLTF
TRBV2	-	TRBJ2-1	TRBD1	TGTGCCAGCAGTGTGGACAGGGACTATGAGCAGTTCTTC	CASSVDRDYEQFF
TRBV9	many	TRBJ1-5	TRBD1	TGTGCCAGCAGCGCAGATCCCGGGACAGGGGATCAGCCCCAGCATTTT	CASSADPGTGDQPQHF
TRBV18	-	TRBJ1-2	-	TGTGCCAGCTCACCTGGGGAGTCTGGCTACACCTTC	CASSPGESGYTF
TRBV30	few	TRBJ1-2	TRBD1	TGTGCCAGGTCCCCAGGGGGCCTCCATGGCTACACCTTC	CARSPGGLHGYTF
TRBV30	-	TRBJ1-2	-	TGTGCCTGGAGATCTAACTATGGCTACACCTTC	CAWRSNYGYTF
TRBV7-2	-	TRBJ2-3	-	TGTGCCAGCAGCTTACCTAACACAGATACGCAGTATTTT	CASSLPNTDTQYF
TRBV4-3	-	TRBJ1-2	-	TGCGCCAGCAGCCCGGCCCGGGAGTCTGGCTACACCTTC	CASSPARESGYTF
TRBV27	-	TRBJ2-2	-	TGTGCCAGCAAAGGGGCTGCGAACACCGGGGAGCTGTTTTTT	CASKGAANTGELFF
TRBV30	-	TRBJ1-2	-	TGTGCCTGGAGGCGGGACGGGGAAAAAGGGGGCTACACCTTC	CAWRRDGEKGGYTF
TRBV30	-	TRBJ2-5	-	TGTGCCTGGAGCCTACTGGGGGGAGAGACCCAGTACTTC	CAWSLLGGETQYF
TRBV30	once	TRBJ2-2	TRBD2	TGTGCCTGGAAGAAAGCGGGGGGACCCGGGGAGCTGTTTTTT	CAWKKAGGPGELFF
TRBV13	-	TRBJ1-4	-	TGTGCCAGCAGCTTGACAACCAGGGAAAAACTGTTTTTT	CASSLTTREKLFF